A selection of T cell receptor beta chains follows, all from one sample in a study of blood T cell repertoires in COVID-19. Clones were read by immunoSEQ multiplex PCR, and TCRdb kept only the in-frame ones, dropping some. The sample yields 250,000 or so clones, 91% seen once. The source material was PBMCs or T cells enriched from blood (not recorded which). The source of these receptors is a man in his forties who had been exposed to COVID-19. CDR3s include the opening cysteine and the closing phenylalanine or tryptophan. The D gene is left open where the match is weak. Clone size appears in some rows only: once, few, many, or a class for an expanded clone.

cdr3_length j_call clone_size d_call v_call cdr3_nt cdr3_aa
13 TRBJ2-7 once NA TRBV24-1 TGTGCCACCAGTGGGAAATACAGGGTAGAGCAGTACTTC CATSGKYRVEQYF
13 TRBJ1-1 once NA TRBV7-2 TGTGCCAGCAGCTCACAGGGTTGGGGTGAAGCTTTCTTT CASSSQGWGEAFF
14 TRBJ2-7 NA NA TRBV3-1/TRBV3-2 TGTGCCAGCAGCCAAGATACACTAGCTTACGAGCAGTACTTC CASSQDTLAYEQYF
15 TRBJ2-3 NA NA TRBV5-1 TGCGCCAGCAGCTTGCGGCGGGCAAGCACAGATACGCAGTATTTT CASSLRRASTDTQYF
12 TRBJ2-3 NA NA TRBV5-5 TGTGCCAGCAGCTCGAGCACAGATACGCAGTATTTT CASSSSTDTQYF
16 TRBJ2-5 NA NA TRBV24-1 TGTGCCACCAGTGATCTAGGGGGGGAGTCCCAAGAGACCCAGTACTTC CATSDLGGESQETQYF
16 TRBJ2-1 NA TRBD2 TRBV11-1 TGTGCCAGCAGCTTAGGACGCGGGAGGTTGTACAATGAGCAGTTCTTC CASSLGRGRLYNEQFF
17 TRBJ1-2 NA TRBD1 TRBV19 TGTGCCAGTAGCTCGAGGACCAGGGGGCGCATCATCTATGGCTACACCTTC CASSSRTRGRIIYGYTF
15 TRBJ2-3 NA NA TRBV27 TGTGCCAGCAGCTCCCAGACTCACTTCACAGATACGCAGTATTTT CASSSQTHFTDTQYF
15 TRBJ1-2 NA TRBD1 TRBV5-6 TGTGCCAGCAGCTCCGGATCAGGGGGTATCTATGGCTACACCTTC CASSSGSGGIYGYTF
14 TRBJ1-4 NA TRBD1 TRBV3-1/TRBV3-2 TGTGCCAGCAGCCAAGGGACAGGAGATGAAAAACTGTTTTTT CASSQGTGDEKLFF
17 TRBJ2-1 NA TRBD2 TRBV25-1 TGTGCCAGCAGTGAAATGTATGGGGAGGGGTCCTGGAATGAGCAGTTCTTC CASSEMYGEGSWNEQFF
13 TRBJ2-1 once NA TRBV10-1 TGCGCCAGCAGTGATAGGGGCATCAATGAGCAGTTCTTC CASSDRGINEQFF
15 TRBJ2-7 NA TRBD2 TRBV6-2/TRBV6-3 TGTGCCAGCAGTTACGGCGGGGGGGGTGTCTTCGAGCAGTACTTC CASSYGGGGVFEQYF
15 TRBJ1-1 NA NA TRBV4-1 TGCGCCAGCAGCCAAGTAGCAACAGGGTCCACTGAAGCTTTCTTT CASSQVATGSTEAFF
17 TRBJ2-3 NA TRBD2 TRBV9 TGTGCCAGCAGCGTAGCAGGGACTAGCGGGGGAACAGATACGCAGTATTTT CASSVAGTSGGTDTQYF
15 TRBJ1-3 NA NA TRBV19 TGTGCCAGTAGCCCACAGGAACGCTCTGGAAACACCATATATTTT CASSPQERSGNTIYF
15 TRBJ2-3 NA NA TRBV4-3 TGCGCCAGCAGCCAAGTAATAGCCCGACGAGATACGCAGTATTTT CASSQVIARRDTQYF
14 TRBJ1-3 NA NA TRBV5-1 TGCGCCAGCAGCTCCTCCGGTCCTGGAAACACCATATATTTT CASSSSGPGNTIYF
15 TRBJ2-7 NA TRBD2 TRBV4-2 TGTGCCAGCAGCCAAGAACTGGGACTAAATTACGAGCAGTACTTC CASSQELGLNYEQYF
15 TRBJ2-2 few TRBD1 TRBV4-1 TGCGCCAGCAGCCTCATTACAGGGGACACCGGGGAGCTGTTTTTT CASSLITGDTGELFF
17 TRBJ2-1 NA TRBD2 TRBV2 TGTGCCAGCAGTGTTTACGGGAGGGCCGTCGCCTACAATGAGCAGTTCTTC CASSVYGRAVAYNEQFF
14 TRBJ1-6 NA NA TRBV3-1/TRBV3-2 TGTGCCAGCAGCCTGGTCGACAGAAATTCACCCCTCCACTTT CASSLVDRNSPLHF
17 TRBJ2-5 NA TRBD1 TRBV28 TGTGCCAGCAGTGGGGGTCTTGGGACAGTATTCCAAGAGACCCAGTACTTC CASSGGLGTVFQETQYF
15 TRBJ2-1 NA TRBD2 TRBV4-1 TGCGCCAGCAGCCAGTGGCGGGAGGGCCGACATGAGCAGTTCTTC CASSQWREGRHEQFF
15 TRBJ2-7 NA TRBD2 TRBV5-5 TGTGCCAGCAGCTTACTAGCGGGAGGGCTCCACGAGCAGTACTTC CASSLLAGGLHEQYF
12 TRBJ1-2 NA TRBD1 TRBV12-3/TRBV12-4 TGTGCCAATACGGACAGGGGTGGAAGCTACACCTTC CANTDRGGSYTF
13 TRBJ1-6 NA NA TRBV19 TGTGCCAGCGGGGATTCTAATAATTCACCCCTCCACTTT CASGDSNNSPLHF
14 TRBJ1-2 NA TRBD1 TRBV19 TGTGCCAGTAGTGTTCCAGGGGGCGAACATGGCTACACCTTC CASSVPGGEHGYTF
15 TRBJ2-7 NA NA TRBV13 TGTGCCAGCAGCTTAAGGTTCGGGCTAGCAGGCGAGCAGTACTTC CASSLRFGLAGEQYF
14 TRBJ2-2 NA NA TRBV19 TGTGCCAGTAGTATAGATCGAACTCCGGGGGAGCTGTTTTTT CASSIDRTPGELFF
18 TRBJ2-2 NA TRBD1 TRBV6-1 TGTGCCAGCAGTGAATGGGGACAGGGGCGAGGAAAGACCGGGGAGCTGTTTTTT CASSEWGQGRGKTGELFF
15 TRBJ2-3 NA NA TRBV27 TGTGCCAGCAGTTCAAGAGGACTCAGCACAGATACGCAGTATTTT CASSSRGLSTDTQYF
16 TRBJ1-1 NA TRBD1 TRBV28 TGTGCCAGCAGCCCACCCCAGGGACAGGGAAGCACTGAAGCTTTCTTT CASSPPQGQGSTEAFF
16 TRBJ2-7 NA NA TRBV15 TGTGCCACCAGCAGTGGCGACAGGTCCAGCTCCTACGAGCAGTACTTC CATSSGDRSSSYEQYF
16 TRBJ1-2 NA NA TRBV28 TGTGCCAGCAGTTTTGAAGTTAGGACAGCCTACTATGGCTACACCTTC CASSFEVRTAYYGYTF
13 TRBJ1-1 once NA TRBV7-9 TGTGCCAGCAGGACCTCGGGGGACACTGAAGCTTTCTTT CASRTSGDTEAFF
13 TRBJ2-7 once NA TRBV29-1 TGCAGCGTTGAGACACCCCCTTCCTACGAGCAGTACTTC CSVETPPSYEQYF
15 TRBJ1-2 NA NA TRBV28 TGTGCCAGCAGTCGGTTGGAGGCCAGTAACTATGGCTACACCTTC CASSRLEASNYGYTF
12 TRBJ2-5 NA NA TRBV5-1 TGCGCCAGCAGCTTACCAGGGGAGACCCAGTACTTC CASSLPGETQYF
15 TRBJ2-5 NA NA TRBV10-3 TGTGCCATCAGTGACCCCAGCGGGTATCAAGAGACCCAGTACTTC CAISDPSGYQETQYF
11 TRBJ1-2 NA NA TRBV18 TGTGCCAGCTCACCCGGAGGTGGCTACACCTTC CASSPGGGYTF
18 TRBJ2-1 NA TRBD2 TRBV2 TGTGCCAGCAGTGAGGGACTAGCGGGAGGGCCCTCCTACAATGAGCAGTTCTTC CASSEGLAGGPSYNEQFF
16 TRBJ2-5 NA NA TRBV27 TGTGCCAGCAGTTTATCGAGGGGGTTTGGGCAAGAGACCCAGTACTTC CASSLSRGFGQETQYF
18 TRBJ1-6 NA NA TRBV18 TGTGCCAGCTCACCACGAGACAGCGCCAGCTCCTATAATTCACCCCTCCACTTT CASSPRDSASSYNSPLHF
16 TRBJ2-7 NA TRBD2 TRBV27 TGTGCCAGCAGTATCTATTCTAGCGGCCCATCCTACGAGCAGTACTTC CASSIYSSGPSYEQYF
13 TRBJ2-7 NA TRBD1 TRBV24-1 TGTGCCACCAGTAGGACAGGGGATGACGAGCAGTACTTC CATSRTGDDEQYF
17 TRBJ2-5 once NA TRBV6-1 TGTGCCAGCAGTGCCATCGGAGTCCCACCTATACAAGAGACCCAGTACTTC CASSAIGVPPIQETQYF
17 TRBJ1-5 NA TRBD1 TRBV23-1 TGCGCCAGCAGTCAACCCGGGACAGATCATAGCAATCAGCCCCAGCATTTT CASSQPGTDHSNQPQHF
13 TRBJ2-5 NA NA TRBV7-2 TGTGCCAGCAGCTTAGGGGGGGAAGAGACCCAGTACTTC CASSLGGEETQYF
14 TRBJ1-5 NA TRBD1 TRBV28 TGTGCCAGCACCCCGACAGGGGACGTTCAGCCCCAGCATTTT CASTPTGDVQPQHF
14 TRBJ2-2 NA TRBD1 TRBV7-6 TGTGCCAGCAGCTTAGAGGGGGCCGGTAGGGAGCTGTTTTTT CASSLEGAGRELFF
12 TRBJ2-1 NA TRBD1 TRBV4-1 TGCGCCAGCAGCCCGACAGGGAATGAGCAGTTCTTC CASSPTGNEQFF
15 TRBJ1-2 NA TRBD1 TRBV27 TGTGCCAGCAGTTTATCGCCACAGGGGGTAGGGGGCTACACCTTC CASSLSPQGVGGYTF
12 TRBJ2-1 once TRBD1 TRBV2 TGTGCCAGCGGACAGGCAAGGGTTGAGCAGTTCTTC CASGQARVEQFF
13 TRBJ1-2 NA NA TRBV25-1 TGTGCCAGTGGGACATTTGCTAACTATGGCTACACCTTC CASGTFANYGYTF
15 TRBJ2-7 once TRBD2 TRBV28 TGTGCCAGCAGGACCTGGTCCGGGAGGAGTTACGAGCAGTACTTC CASRTWSGRSYEQYF